Listed below are T cell receptor beta chains from one sample, sequenced in a study of CD8+CD57+ T cells in acquired aplastic anemia. TCRdb used MiXCR to reprocess the reads, holding one entry per CDR3 protein. Of about 120,000 distinct CDR3 sequences listed, roughly 55% are singletons. The sequenced sample was sorted CD4+, CD8+, or CD8+CD57+ T cells (not recorded which) from PBMCs. These receptors came from a human donor with aplastic anemia. Each CDR3 is given with its conserved first and last residue. A D gene is named only where the DNA matches it firmly. Rows may omit the clone size; those that give it use once, few, many or a size class.

V: TRBV15; D: .; size: .; J: TRBJ2-1; CDR3: CATSSWVYDEQFF; DNA: TGTGCCACCAGCAGCTGGGTGTACGATGAGCAGTTCTTC
V: TRBV29-1; D: .; size: .; J: TRBJ1-1; CDR3: CSAVGANEPEAFF; DNA: TGCAGCGCCGTGGGAGCGAACGAGCCTGAAGCTTTCTTT
V: TRBV25-1; D: TRBD1; size: .; J: TRBJ2-1; CDR3: CASSEGQGIIF; DNA: TGTGCCAGCAGCGAGGGACAGGGCATTATCTTC
V: TRBV15; D: .; size: .; J: TRBJ2-7; CDR3: CATSKGRNNYEQYF; DNA: TGTGCCACCAGCAAAGGGCGGAATAACTACGAGCAGTACTTC
V: TRBV10-3; D: TRBD1; size: .; J: TRBJ1-5; CDR3: CASTGTGGGYSNQPQHF; DNA: TGTGCCAGCACCGGGACAGGAGGGGGATATAGCAATCAGCCCCAGCATTTT
V: TRBV20-1; D: TRBD2; size: .; J: TRBJ2-5; CDR3: CSARAASGRTRNSNQETQYF; DNA: TGCAGTGCTAGAGCGGCTAGCGGGAGGACCCGTAACAGCAACCAAGAGACCCAGTACTTC
V: TRBV6-5; D: .; size: few; J: TRBJ1-5; CDR3: CASSYGDQPQHF; DNA: TGTGCCAGCAGTTACGGGGATCAGCCCCAGCATTTT
V: TRBV29-1; D: .; size: few; J: TRBJ1-1; CDR3: CSVALLNTEAFF; DNA: TGCAGCGTTGCCCTCCTGAACACTGAAGCTTTCTTT
V: TRBV20-1; D: TRBD1; size: .; J: TRBJ1-4; CDR3: CSADRVVAGEEKLFF; DNA: TGCAGTGCGGACAGGGTGGTTGCGGGGGAAGAAAAACTGTTTTTT
V: TRBV7-9; D: .; size: .; J: TRBJ1-1; CDR3: CASSLGPQGRSEAFF; DNA: TGTGCCAGCAGCTTAGGGCCCCAGGGGCGATCGGAAGCTTTCTTT
V: TRBV29-1; D: TRBD2; size: .; J: TRBJ2-3; CDR3: CSVGRPGTRTDTQYF; DNA: TGCAGCGTTGGCCGTCCAGGGACTAGAACAGATACGCAGTATTTT
V: TRBV29-1; D: TRBD1; size: .; J: TRBJ2-7; CDR3: CSAGQGVYEQYF; DNA: TGCAGCGCAGGACAGGGAGTCTACGAGCAGTACTTC
V: TRBV13; D: TRBD2; size: .; J: TRBJ2-5; CDR3: CASSWPSGAQETQYF; DNA: TGTGCCAGCAGCTGGCCTAGCGGGGCCCAAGAGACCCAGTACTTC
V: TRBV7-2; D: TRBD2; size: .; J: TRBJ2-7; CDR3: CASSLADVASGRGYEQYF; DNA: TGTGCCAGCAGCTTAGCGGACGTGGCTAGCGGTCGTGGGTACGAGCAGTACTTC
V: TRBV11-2; D: TRBD2; size: once; J: TRBJ2-1; CDR3: CASSLRRGGFDEQFF; DNA: TGTGCCAGCAGCTTAAGGCGGGGGGGGTTCGATGAGCAGTTCTTC
V: TRBV24-1; D: TRBD1; size: few; J: TRBJ1-2; CDR3: CATSDDREGYTF; DNA: TGTGCCACCAGTGACGACAGGGAAGGCTACACCTTC
V: TRBV6-5; D: .; size: .; J: TRBJ1-6; CDR3: CASGETPLHF; DNA: TGTGCCAGCGGAGAGACACCCCTCCACTTT
V: TRBV7-6; D: .; size: .; J: TRBJ2-5; CDR3: CASGWRETQYF; DNA: TGTGCCAGCGGATGGAGGGAGACCCAGTACTTC
V: TRBV10-1; D: .; size: .; J: TRBJ1-1; CDR3: CASTAGNTEAFF; DNA: TGCGCCAGCACTGCCGGGAACACTGAAGCTTTCTTT
V: TRBV7-7; D: .; size: .; J: TRBJ1-3; CDR3: CAVGTDGSGNTIYF; DNA: TGTGCCGTCGGTACCGACGGCTCTGGAAACACCATATATTTT
V: TRBV4-1; D: TRBD2; size: few; J: TRBJ2-3; CDR3: CASSPAGGRPDTQYF; DNA: TGCGCCAGCAGTCCAGCGGGAGGGAGGCCAGATACGCAGTATTTT
V: TRBV2; D: TRBD2; size: .; J: TRBJ2-1; CDR3: CASSPTSGEIGEQFF; DNA: TGTGCCAGCAGTCCCACTAGCGGGGAGATCGGTGAGCAGTTCTTC
V: TRBV10-2; D: .; size: many; J: TRBJ1-5; CDR3: CASQDRYQPQHF; DNA: TGCGCCAGCCAGGATAGATATCAGCCCCAGCATTTT
V: TRBV14; D: TRBD2; size: .; J: TRBJ2-1; CDR3: CASSPGLGEGYNEQFF; DNA: TGTGCCAGCAGCCCGGGACTAGGGGAGGGGTACAATGAGCAGTTCTTC
V: TRBV9; D: TRBD1; size: .; J: TRBJ2-5; CDR3: CASSDSTGTGYQETQYF; DNA: TGTGCCAGCAGCGACTCAACCGGGACAGGGTACCAAGAGACCCAGTACTTC
V: TRBV15; D: TRBD2; size: .; J: TRBJ2-1; CDR3: CATSSSGGVTYNEQFF; DNA: TGTGCCACCAGCAGCAGCGGGGGGGTCACCTACAATGAGCAGTTCTTC
V: TRBV28; D: .; size: many; J: TRBJ2-5; CDR3: CASRTDYAQETQYF; DNA: TGTGCCAGCAGAACGGACTATGCCCAAGAGACCCAGTACTTC
V: TRBV20-1; D: TRBD2; size: .; J: TRBJ2-5; CDR3: CSARDVLAGQETQYF; DNA: TGCAGTGCTAGAGATGTCCTAGCGGGTCAAGAGACCCAGTACTTC
V: TRBV2; D: TRBD1; size: once; J: TRBJ2-7; CDR3: CASSFDRVHEQYF; DNA: TGTGCCAGCAGCTTTGACAGGGTCCACGAGCAGTACTTC
V: TRBV13; D: TRBD2; size: many; J: TRBJ2-7; CDR3: CASSSPGGDPGEQYF; DNA: TGTGCCAGCAGCTCTCCGGGAGGGGACCCGGGGGAGCAGTACTTC
V: TRBV9; D: TRBD2; size: .; J: TRBJ2-1; CDR3: CASSFSGGGYNEQFF; DNA: TGTGCCAGCAGCTTTAGCGGGGGAGGTTACAATGAGCAGTTCTTC
V: TRBV10-3; D: TRBD2; size: .; J: TRBJ2-2; CDR3: CATQREGNTGELFF; DNA: TGTGCCACCCAGCGGGAGGGTAACACCGGGGAGCTGTTTTTT